The 28 T cell receptor beta chains below come from one sample, sequenced in a study of regulatory T cells in long-lasting Graves disease. Time point of the sample: persistent/refractory GD, antithyroid drugs over 5 years with positive TRAb. Extracted PBMC RNA gave rise to the TCR library. With iRepertoire HTBI primers and Arm-PCR of CDR3 regions, TCR beta libraries were built. A single record per CDR3 protein comes from TCRdb applying MiXCR to the multiplex PCR reads. This sample has under 350,000 distinct CDR3 sequences, with 22% found just once. The sample in question was peripheral blood mononuclear cells (PBMCs), obtained when the disease was refractory, from a patient treated with antithyroid drugs. The receptors here all came from a female donor with Graves disease.

The chain links TRBV7-2 to TRBJ1-1; D is possibly TRBD1 (5 bases). In germline, CDR1 is SGHTA, CDR2 FQGNSA. The V end was cut by 1 base, the J end by 5 bases, with 14 bases between. The CDR3 totals 15 residues. CDR3 protein: CASSLVGGGGTEAFF. The DNA of the CDR3 is TGTGCCAGCAGCTTAGTGGGGGGGGGGGGGACTGAAGCTTTCTTT.

This clonotype was recorded many times. The chain recombines TRBV7-9 with TRBJ1-6; D is undetermined. CDR3 size: 12 residues. The germline gives CDR1 SEHNR, CDR2 FQNEAQ (reference sequence). Trimming left V 6 bases short and J 9 bases short, with 9 bases between. The CDR3 loop reads CASSRTGSPLHF. CDR3 nucleotides: TGTGCCAGCAGTCGGACGGGTTCACCCCTCCACTTT.

V gene TRBV28 combines with J gene TRBJ1-5; no definite D call. V lost 3 bases, J lost 6 bases, and 6 bases lay in between. The CDR3 extends over 12 amino acids. The germline V gene encodes CDR1 MDHEN and CDR2 SYDVKM. The CDR3 is CASSFGRQPQHF. The CDR3 nucleotides read TGTGCCAGCAGTTTTGGACGTCAGCCCCAGCATTTT.

The chain has TRBV20-1 and TRBJ2-5, with 11 bases aligning to TRBD2. The V segment lost 8 bases and the J segment 5 bases; nucleotides outside the gene matches: 7. Germline loops: CDR1 DFQATT, CDR2 SNEGSKA (reference sequence). The CDR3 runs 13 residues. CDR3 amino acids: CSISGRGFETQYF. The CDR3, as DNA: TGCAGTATTAGCGGGAGGGGTTTTGAGACCCAGTACTTC.

J is TRBJ1-1 and V is TRBV7-8, with D possibly TRBD1 on 5 matching bases. Germline V gene lookup returns CDR1 SGHVS and CDR2 FQNEAQ. This CDR3 has 17 residues. Trimming cost V 0 bases and J 0 bases, with 14 bases left between them. CDR3 bases: TGTGCCAGCAGCTTAGCGAGTGTGGGGACCATGAACACTGAAGCTTTCTTT. Translating gives CASSLASVGTMNTEAFF.

The chain has TRBV10-3 and TRBJ2-5, with TRBD1 identical over 7 bases. Germline CDR1 is ENHRY and CDR2 is SYGVKD. CDR3 length equals 14 residues. The J segment lost 2 bases and the V segment lost 6 bases, leaving 6 bases of the junction unmatched. In DNA form, the CDR3 reads TGTGCCATCAGGCTCGGACAGGATCAAGAGACCCAGTACTTC. Residues: CAIRLGQDQETQYF.

The gene calls are TRBV7-2 and TRBJ2-1; D not resolved. The V and J ends lost 5 bases and 3 bases respectively, with 17 bases between them. CDR3 length equals 16 residues. Germline V gene sequence: CDR1 SGHTA, CDR2 FQGNSA. The CDR3 sequence: CASSAARLVRYNEQFF. The CDR3 DNA reads TGTGCCAGCAGCGCTGCCCGACTTGTGCGCTACAATGAGCAGTTCTTC. Combining the CDR3 with reference TRBV7-2 and TRBJ2-1 gives the whole variable domain GAGVSQSPSNKVTEKGKDVELRCDPISGHTALYWYRQSLGQGLEFLIYFQGNSAPDKSGLPSDRFSAERTGGSVSTLTIQRTQQEDSAVYLCASSAARLVRYNEQFFGPGTRLTVL.

The chain joins TRBV30 to TRBJ1-2, with D hard to call. V lost 4 bases to trimming and J lost 5 bases, with 11 bases between them. This CDR3 contains 12 residues. Per the germline V gene, CDR1 is GTSNPN and CDR2 is SVGIG (reference sequence). CDR3 sequence: CAWMRPEYGYTF. The DNA of the CDR3 is TGTGCCTGGATGAGGCCGGAATATGGCTACACCTTC.

This clonotype showed up just a few times. The chain is built from TRBV6-2 or TRBV6-3 and TRBJ2-2; 11 nucleotides match TRBD2. The germline V gene has CDR1 MNHEY and CDR2 SVGEGT. V gave up 2 bases and J gave up 1 base; unmatched junction bases: 6. The CDR3 is made up of 18 amino acids. CDR3 sequence: CASSYVRLAGKNTGELFF. CDR3 nucleotides: TGTGCCAGCAGTTACGTTCGACTAGCGGGAAAGAACACCGGGGAGCTGTTTTTT.

The chain couples TRBV4-1 to TRBJ2-7; 11 bases match TRBD2. CDR3 length equals 15 residues. Germline V gene lookup returns CDR1 MGHRA and CDR2 YSYEKL. V lost 3 bases, J lost 1 base, and 2 bases stayed unmatched. The CDR3: CASSHGLAGSYEQYF. The DNA for the CDR3 is TGCGCCAGCAGCCATGGACTAGCGGGTTCCTACGAGCAGTACTTC.

The sample holds a few counts of this clonotype. J is TRBJ2-1 and V is TRBV28; D remains unclear. Trimming left V 5 bases short and J 4 bases short, with 9 bases between. From germline, CDR1 is MDHEN and CDR2 SYDVKM. This CDR3 region has 13 residues. The CDR3 bases are TGTGCCAGCAGTACGGTACAGTACAATGAGCAGTTCTTC. This codes for CASSTVQYNEQFF.

The V and J genes are TRBV30 and TRBJ1-5, with D perhaps TRBD1 (5 bases). The CDR3 consists of 14 residues. CDR1 and CDR2 from the germline V gene are GTSNPN and SVGIG (reference sequence). V was cut by 2 bases and J by 5 bases, with 13 bases left in between. The CDR3, as DNA: TGTGCCTGGAGTCCAGGGTGGAAGGATCAGCCCCAGCATTTT. It yields the protein CAWSPGWKDQPQHF.

This clonotype was seen a handful of times. The chain uses TRBV19 and TRBJ2-1; 8 bases fit TRBD2. This CDR3 has 16 residues. J gave up 7 bases and V 5 bases, and 13 bases lay outside the gene matches. The germline CDR1 and CDR2 sequences are LNHDA and SQIVND (reference sequence). The CDR3 DNA reads TGTGCCAGTAGTCCTATGACTAGCGAAGCTTGGAATGAGCAGTTCTTC. It is translated as CASSPMTSEAWNEQFF.

This clonotype was picked up many times. The V call is TRBV28, the J call TRBJ2-7; 7 nucleotides agree with TRBD1. Germline V gene data show CDR1 as MDHEN and CDR2 as SYDVKM. After removal of 3 bases from V and 2 bases from J, the junction contained 4 bases not matched to a gene. The CDR3 consists of 14 residues. The CDR3 nucleotides read TGTGCCAGCAGTTTCCGGGACAGTCCCTACGAGCAGTACTTC. Protein product: CASSFRDSPYEQYF.

The genes are TRBV4-3 and TRBJ2-7; 15 bases are a match to TRBD2. Germline trimming cut 8 bases from V and 7 bases from J; bases unmatched to any gene: 30. The CDR3 is made up of 22 amino acids. The germline V gene has CDR1 LGHNA and CDR2 YSLEER. Here the CDR3 reads CASAVTAQAGLAGGELGYEQYF. The CDR3, as DNA: TGCGCCAGCGCCGTGACCGCCCAGGCGGGACTAGCGGGAGGAGAGTTGGGTTATGAGCAGTACTTC.

About this clonotype itself: A much larger clone is a single base away; this may be a read error. The chain is built from TRBV7-9 and TRBJ2-7, with D possibly TRBD2 on 6 matching bases. The CDR3 runs 15 residues. The germline CDR1 and CDR2 sequences are SEHNR and FQNEAQ (reference sequence). Trimming cost V 2 bases and J 6 bases, with 17 bases left between them. CDR3 sequence: CASSLPDGRASEQYF. The CDR3 DNA reads as TGTGCCAGCAGCTTACCGGACGGGAGAGCCTCCGAGCAGTACTTC. Variable domain in full (rest from reference TRBV7-9 and TRBJ2-7): DTGVSQNPRHKITKRGQNVTFRCDPISEHNRLYWYRQTLGQGPEFLTYFQNEAQLEKSRLLSDRFSAERPKGSFSTLEIQRTEQGDSAMYLCASSLPDGRASEQYFGPGTRLTVT.

This chain connects TRBV20-1 to TRBJ2-4, with TRBD1 matching 8 bases. In germline, CDR1 is DFQATT, CDR2 SNEGSKA (reference sequence). This CDR3 is 15 amino acids long. V was pared by 6 bases and J by 0 bases, with 7 bases of the junction left unmatched. CDR3: CSAPTGALAKNIQYF. In DNA form, the CDR3 reads TGCAGTGCGCCGACAGGGGCACTAGCCAAAAACATTCAGTACTTC.

This chain connects TRBV28 to TRBJ2-5; TRBD2 matches 7 bases. The CDR3 spans 14 residues. V lost 3 bases, J lost 5 bases, and 6 bases stayed unmatched. The germline V gene has CDR1 MDHEN and CDR2 SYDVKM. CDR3 amino acids: CASSLGGLSETQYF. The CDR3 DNA sequence: TGTGCCAGCAGTTTGGGGGGACTAAGCGAGACCCAGTACTTC.

This clonotype was found a few times. The chain combines TRBV20-1 with TRBJ1-2, with D uncertain. The V end was cut by 5 bases, the J end by 3 bases, with 10 bases between. The V gene's germline CDR1 is DFQATT and CDR2 SNEGSKA (reference sequence). This CDR3 has 12 amino acids. In DNA, the CDR3 is TGCAGTGCTCCATGGACCGACTATGGCTACACCTTC. Residues: CSAPWTDYGYTF.

This chain joins TRBV19 and TRBJ1-5; D is perhaps TRBD1 (5 bases). From germline, CDR1 is LNHDA and CDR2 SQIVND (reference sequence). The CDR3 has 15 amino acids. With 3 bases removed from V and 6 bases from J, the gap between germline ends came to 15 bases. This chain's CDR3 is CASSMGRVTRQPQHF. As DNA, the CDR3 is TGTGCCAGTAGTATGGGCAGGGTGACGCGTCAGCCCCAGCATTTT.

This clonotype occurred many times. The genes are TRBV7-6 and TRBJ2-5; tentative D call: TRBD2 (6 bases). In germline, CDR1 is SGHVS, CDR2 FNYEAQ. The V end was cut by 1 base, the J end by 1 base, with 13 bases between. This CDR3 region has 16 residues. The CDR3 bases are TGTGCCAGCAGCTTAGGTCGGCTAGCGTCCCAAGAGACCCAGTACTTC. This codes for CASSLGRLASQETQYF.

This clonotype was counted a few times. The chain is built from TRBV7-9 and TRBJ2-7, with 10 bases lining up with TRBD1. The germline V gene has CDR1 SEHNR and CDR2 FQNEAQ (reference sequence). The V gene end was trimmed by 5 bases and the J gene end by 8 bases; junction bases not matched to a gene: 6. The CDR3 extends over 13 amino acids. CDR3 sequence reads: CASSRGQGLQQYF. The CDR3 DNA reads TGTGCCAGCAGCCGGGGACAGGGGCTTCAGCAGTACTTC.

This chain joins TRBV6-2 or TRBV6-3 and TRBJ2-1; tentative D call: TRBD1 (6 bases). The ends were cut back, 5 bases at V and 8 bases at J, with 10 bases in the middle. Germline CDR1 reads MNHEY; CDR2 reads SVGEGT. The length of the CDR3 is 12 residues. As DNA, the CDR3 is TGTGCCAGCAGTCGCACAGGGTATGAGCAGTTCTTC. Its protein is CASSRTGYEQFF.

For this clonotype: A junction end diverges from the germline sequence, so it may reflect a read error. The chain employs TRBV20-1 and TRBJ1-2; D is perhaps TRBD1 (6 bases). Looked up from germline, CDR1 is DFQATT and CDR2 is SNEGSKA (reference sequence). This CDR3 spans 12 amino acids. CDR3 protein: CSASGPGVPVSF. DNA of the CDR3: TGCAGTGCTAGTGGTCCAGGGGTCCCTGTTTCCTTC.

This clonotype was seen a few times. V usage is TRBV4-3 and J usage is TRBJ2-2; unclear D gene. The length of the CDR3 is 16 residues. Germline V CDR1 and CDR2: LGHNA, YSLEER. V lost 0 bases and J 1 base, leaving 9 bases between the germline ends. The CDR3 nucleotides are TGCGCCAGCAGCCAAGATAGGACGGGGAACACCGGGGAGCTGTTTTTT. Protein: CASSQDRTGNTGELFF.

This clonotype showed up just a few times. CDR3 sequence reads: CAISIEGTEAFF. The CDR3 nucleotides are TGTGCCATCTCTATCGAGGGAACTGAAGCTTTCTTT. The V call is TRBV2, the J call TRBJ1-1; no clear D. Germline V gene lookup returns CDR1 SNHLY and CDR2 FYNNEI. This CDR3 region has 12 residues. Trimming took 10 bases from V and 5 from J, leaving 14 bases between them.

The genes are TRBV20-1 and TRBJ2-3, with D perhaps being TRBD1 or TRBD2 (5 bases each). Germline-derived CDR1 and CDR2 are DFQATT and SNEGSKA (reference sequence). The CDR3 spans 13 residues. V lost 3 bases to trimming and J lost 4 bases, with 11 bases between them. The DNA of the CDR3 is TGCAGTGCTAGTAGGGACCCCCCAGATACGCAGTATTTT. It specifies CSASRDPPDTQYF.

This clonotype was picked up a small number of times. The gene calls are TRBV29-1 and TRBJ2-2, with D perhaps TRBD1 or TRBD2 (5 bases each). CDR1 and CDR2 (germline): SQVTM, ANQGSEA. The CDR3 extends over 15 amino acids. V lost 0 bases, J lost 4 bases, and 12 bases lay in between. DNA for the CDR3: TGCAGCGTTGAAGATTGGACTGGGGCCACCGGGGAGCTGTTTTTT. It encodes CSVEDWTGATGELFF.